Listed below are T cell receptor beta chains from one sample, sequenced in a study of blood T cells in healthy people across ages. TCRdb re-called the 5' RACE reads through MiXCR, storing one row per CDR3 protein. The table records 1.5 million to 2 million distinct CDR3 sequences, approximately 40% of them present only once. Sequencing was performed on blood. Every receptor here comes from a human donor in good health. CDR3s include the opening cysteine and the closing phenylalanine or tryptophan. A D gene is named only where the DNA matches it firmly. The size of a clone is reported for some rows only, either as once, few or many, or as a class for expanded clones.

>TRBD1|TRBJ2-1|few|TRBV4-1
CASSPYRDRSNNEQFF
TGCGCCAGCAGCCCCTACCGGGACAGGAGTAACAATGAGCAGTTCTTC
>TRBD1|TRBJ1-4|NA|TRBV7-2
CASSPGGRVANEKLFF
TGTGCCAGCAGCCCAGGGGGCAGGGTGGCTAATGAAAAACTGTTTTTT
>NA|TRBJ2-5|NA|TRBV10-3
CAIGQLRDKETQYF
TGTGCCATCGGACAACTCAGGGATAAGGAGACCCAGTACTTC
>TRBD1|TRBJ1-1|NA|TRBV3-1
CASSYYTGGVLDTEAFF
TGCGCCAGCAGCTATTATACAGGGGGCGTCTTAGACACTGAAGCTTTCTTT
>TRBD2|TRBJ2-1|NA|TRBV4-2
CASSQDLRGGAYNEQFF
TGTGCCAGCAGCCAAGATCTGCGGGGGGGGGCATACAATGAGCAGTTCTTC
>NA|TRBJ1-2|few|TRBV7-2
CASSLYYRGAANYGYTF
TGTGCCAGCAGCTTATATTATAGGGGGGCCGCTAACTATGGCTACACCTTC
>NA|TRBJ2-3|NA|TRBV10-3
CAAAFADGTDTQYF
TGTGCCGCCGCGTTCGCGGACGGCACAGATACGCAGTATTTT
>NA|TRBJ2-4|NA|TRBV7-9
CATGQNIQYF
TGTGCCACAGGACAAAACATTCAGTACTTC
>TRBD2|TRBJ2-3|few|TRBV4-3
CASSQGRMGGSTDTQYF
TGCGCCAGCAGCCAAGGGCGAATGGGGGGGAGCACAGATACGCAGTATTTT
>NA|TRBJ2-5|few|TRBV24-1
CATSEFETQYF
TGTGCCACCTCTGAGTTCGAGACCCAGTACTTC
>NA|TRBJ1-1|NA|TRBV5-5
CASSLTGGDTLGAFF
TGTGCCAGCAGCTTGACGGGGGGGGATACCCTTGGGGCTTTCTTT
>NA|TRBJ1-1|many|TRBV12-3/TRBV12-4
CASSLTRGTEAFF
TGTGCCAGCAGCCTGACCCGGGGAACTGAAGCTTTCTTT
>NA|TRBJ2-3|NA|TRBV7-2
CASSLYGLTSTDTQYF
TGTGCCAGCAGCTTATACGGACTTACTAGCACAGATACGCAGTATTTT
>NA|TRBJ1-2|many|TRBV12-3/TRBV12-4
CAINSNLGYTF
TGTGCCATTAATTCTAACCTCGGCTACACCTTC
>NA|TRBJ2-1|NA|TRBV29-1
CSVEDSQIRVSYNEQFF
TGCAGCGTGGAGGACAGCCAAATAAGGGTCTCCTACAATGAGCAGTTCTTC
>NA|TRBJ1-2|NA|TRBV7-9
CASSLVETADGYTF
TGTGCCAGCAGCTTAGTCGAAACAGCCGATGGCTACACCTTC
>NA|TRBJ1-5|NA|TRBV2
CASSAGMDQPQHF
TGTGCCAGCAGTGCAGGGATGGATCAGCCCCAGCATTTT
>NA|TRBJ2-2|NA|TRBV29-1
CTASVALNTGELFF
TGCACCGCTTCTGTGGCCTTGAACACCGGGGAGCTGTTTTTT
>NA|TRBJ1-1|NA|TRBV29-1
CSVALHLTESEAFF
TGCAGCGTTGCCCTCCACCTGACAGAATCTGAAGCTTTCTTT
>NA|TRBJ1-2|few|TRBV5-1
CASKGMDTGNYGYTF
TGTGCCAGCAAGGGTATGGACACCGGAAACTATGGCTACACCTTC
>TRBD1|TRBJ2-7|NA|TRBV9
CASSVTDRVDYEQYF
TGTGCCAGCAGCGTAACCGACAGGGTAGACTACGAGCAGTACTTC
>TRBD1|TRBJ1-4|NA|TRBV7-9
CASSSTTGTGREKLFF
TGTGCCAGCAGCTCAACGACCGGGACAGGGCGGGAAAAACTGTTTTTT
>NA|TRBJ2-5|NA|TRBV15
CATRPNPGRQETQYF
TGTGCCACCAGACCTAATCCGGGCCGACAAGAGACCCAGTACTTC
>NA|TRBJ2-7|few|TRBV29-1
CSVEAINSYEQYF
TGCAGCGTCGAGGCCATTAACTCCTACGAGCAGTACTTC
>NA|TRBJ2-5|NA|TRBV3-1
CASSHARTNQETQYF
TGTGCCAGCAGCCATGCTCGGACTAATCAAGAGACCCAGTACTTC
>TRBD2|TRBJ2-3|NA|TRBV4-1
CASSQVLGGDTDTQYF
TGCGCCAGCAGCCAAGTTTTGGGGGGGGACACAGATACGCAGTATTTT
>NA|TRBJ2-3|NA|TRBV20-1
CSQDADTRYF
TGCAGTCAAGATGCAGATACGCGGTATTTT
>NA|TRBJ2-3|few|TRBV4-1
CASSQGLRGADTQYF
TGCGCCAGCAGCCAAGGACTCAGGGGAGCGGATACGCAGTATTTT
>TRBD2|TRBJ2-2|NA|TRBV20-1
CSAIPFRLAGRPNTGELFF
TGCAGTGCTATTCCCTTTCGACTAGCGGGGCGTCCGAACACCGGGGAGCTGTTTTTT
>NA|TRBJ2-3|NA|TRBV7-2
CASSSIRWGSTDTQYF
TGTGCCAGCAGCTCCATTAGGTGGGGTAGCACAGATACGCAGTATTTT
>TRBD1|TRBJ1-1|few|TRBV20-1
CSARVVGQGNTEAFF
TGCAGTGCTAGAGTGGTTGGACAGGGGAACACTGAAGCTTTCTTT
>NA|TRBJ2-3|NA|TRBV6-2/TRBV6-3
CASSHSATDTQYF
TGTGCCAGCAGCCACAGCGCGACAGATACGCAGTATTTT
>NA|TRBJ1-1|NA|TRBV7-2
CASSLNPGMNTEAFF
TGTGCCAGCAGCTTAAACCCAGGCATGAACACTGAAGCTTTCTTT
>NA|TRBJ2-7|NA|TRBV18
CASSQAEGRSYEQYF
TGTGCGAGCTCACAGGCAGAGGGCCGCTCCTACGAGCAGTACTTC
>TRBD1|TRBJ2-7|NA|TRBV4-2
CASSQVPGQGLSYEQYF
TGTGCCAGCAGCCAAGTTCCGGGACAGGGGTTATCCTACGAGCAGTACTTC
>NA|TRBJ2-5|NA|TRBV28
CASSFRTQLGETQYF
TGTGCCAGCAGTTTTAGGACACAACTTGGGGAGACCCAGTACTTC
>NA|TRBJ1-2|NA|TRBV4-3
CASSQVWRKGYGYTF
TGCGCCAGCAGCCAAGTATGGCGGAAGGGCTATGGCTACACCTTC
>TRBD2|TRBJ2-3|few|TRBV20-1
CSAPSLRELAELLGTDTQYF
TGCAGTGCTCCATCCCTTCGGGAGCTAGCGGAGTTATTAGGCACAGATACGCAGTATTTT
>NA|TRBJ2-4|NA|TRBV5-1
CASSIGTSSSLGYF
TGCGCCAGCAGCATCGGGACAAGCTCCTCTCTGGGGTACTTC
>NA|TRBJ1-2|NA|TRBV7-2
CASSRGPSEIGYTF
TGTGCCAGCAGCCGAGGGCCCTCGGAAATAGGCTACACCTTC